These 4 T cell receptor beta chains were all obtained from the same sample, sequenced in a study of Graves' ophthalmopathy and Graves' hyperthyroidism. Using RNA transcripts, the TCR beta CDR3 regions were amplified. HTBI primers were used in a first-round RT-PCR, which preceded a second-round multiplex PCR. TCRdb recomputed calls from the multiplex PCR reads with MiXCR, one row per CDR3 protein. Among approximately 1.2 million distinct CDR3 sequences listed, less than 45% were seen once. Input material: peripheral blood or thyroid tissue (not recorded which). The receptors were sampled from an adult man with Graves' hyperthyroidism.

This chain links TRBV7-9 with TRBJ2-7; 7 nucleotides align to TRBD2. The CDR3 consists of 17 residues. Germline V gene lookup returns CDR1 SEHNR and CDR2 FQNEAQ (reference sequence). The V segment lost 0 bases and the J segment 0 bases; nucleotides outside the gene matches: 8. In DNA form, the CDR3 reads TGTGCCAGCAGCTTAGCCCCGCGGGGGTTCTCCTCCTACGAGCAGTACTTC. This gives the protein CASSLAPRGFSSYEQYF. The variable domain in full, completed from reference TRBV7-9 and TRBJ2-7, reads DTGVSQNPRHKITKRGQNVTFRCDPISEHNRLYWYRQTLGQGPEFLTYFQNEAQLEKSRLLSDRFSAERPKGSFSTLEIQRTEQGDSAMYLCASSLAPRGFSSYEQYFGPGTRLTVT.

Only a few counts were recorded for this clonotype. The chain is built from TRBV29-1 and TRBJ1-2; D is possibly TRBD1 (5 bases). This CDR3 region has 11 residues. V shed 3 bases and J shed 7 bases, with 9 bases lying between them. Germline CDR1 is SQVTM and CDR2 is ANQGSEA. The CDR3 bases are TGCAGCGTTGAGGGGACGGGTGGCTACACCTTC. Protein product: CSVEGTGGYTF.

There are a few counts of this clonotype. This rearrangement joins TRBV4-3 to TRBJ2-7, with 8 bases identical to TRBD1. This CDR3 has 16 residues. Germline CDR1 is LGHNA and CDR2 is YSLEER. With 0 bases clipped from V and 3 bases from J, the junction kept 7 bases outside the gene matches. The CDR3 sequence: CASSQDSRTGLYEQYF. In DNA, the CDR3 is TGCGCCAGCAGCCAAGATTCCCGGACAGGGCTCTACGAGCAGTACTTC.

This clonotype was seen a few times. A much larger clone differs from this one at a single base, so this may be a read error. The chain has TRBV7-9 and TRBJ1-2; a possible D gene is TRBD1 (6 bases). Germline CDR1 SEHNR, CDR2 FQNEAQ (reference sequence). There are 16 residues in the CDR3. Written as DNA, the CDR3 is TGTGCCAACAGCGCATCCACAGGGTCCCCCGCCTATGGCTACACCTTC. This gives the protein CANSASTGSPAYGYTF.